The clone carrying this TCR beta chain appeared many times. Its specificity is not known. Specified time point: sample taken at primary tumor resection. The entry originates in a study of spatial heterogeneity in lung cancer. Broader study findings: One measure, the expanded intratumoral alpha and beta TCR count, tracked tumor mutation counts.

Between the trimmed V and J ends, which lost 5 bases and 8 bases, there was a span of 15 bases. Germline V CDR1 and CDR2: SGHTA, FQGNSA. The CDR3 runs to 14 residues. TCRdb re-analysed the 5' RACE reads in MiXCR, keeping a single row per CDR3 protein. The sample has approximately 94,000 distinct CDR3 sequences; about 4.4% are singletons. The rearrangement uses TRBV7-2 and TRBJ1-4, with D possibly TRBD1 on 5 matching bases. This clonotype was obtained from a male donor with early-stage non-small cell lung cancer. The specimen comprised lung tumor tissue, sampled at surgery. This CDR3 reads CASSLLGVGEKLFF. The CDR3 nucleotides are TGTGCCAGCAGCCTCCTGGGGGTAGGGGAAAAACTGTTTTTT.